The next 12 T cell receptor beta chains were all read from a single sample in a study of cytomegalovirus exposure and HLA in healthy donors. The PCR was carried out with 60 Vbeta primers and 13 Jbeta primers. This table comes from immunoSEQ multiplex PCR, and its TCRdb copy is limited to in-frame clones, with some not included. The repertoire consists of over 110,000 clones, with 79% occurring once and the leading ten covering over 3%. The sample consisted of PBMCs. The receptors were sampled from a female donor in good health and CMV-seronegative.

The genes are TRBV6-5 and TRBJ1-2, with 7 bases matching TRBD1. Looked up from germline, CDR1 is MNHEY and CDR2 is SVGAGI. The CDR3 spans 14 residues. V shed 4 bases, J shed 4 bases, and the junction held 6 bases outside the gene matches. For the CDR3, the DNA is TGTGCCAGCAGTTTCGACAGGGAACTCTATGGCTACACCTTC. Protein sequence: CASSFDRELYGYTF.

This clone has more than one count but fewer than ten. J is TRBJ2-1 and V is TRBV2; no reliable D call. The V gene lost 3 bases and the J gene lost 0 bases, with 9 bases spanning the gap. The CDR3 sequence is 15 residues long. Looked up from germline, CDR1 is SNHLY and CDR2 is FYNNEI. The CDR3 nucleotides read TGTGCCAGCAGTGAGGCGGCCAGCTCCTACAATGAGCAGTTCTTC. As protein: CASSEAASSYNEQFF.

The chain employs TRBV7-2 and TRBJ2-2; the match to TRBD2 covers 12 bases. This CDR3 is 15 amino acids long. Germline trimming cut 6 bases from V and 6 bases from J; bases unmatched to any gene: 5. CDR1 is SGHTA and CDR2 is FQGNSA in the germline V gene. The CDR3 DNA follows: TGTGCCAGCAGGACTAGCGGGAGCGTCGCCGGGGAGCTGTTTTTT. Its translation is CASRTSGSVAGELFF.

In this sample, this clone turned up many times. CDR3 DNA sequence: TGTGCCAGGGGCCGGGAAAAACTGTTTTTT. Encoded protein: CARGREKLFF. The chain has TRBV21-1 and TRBJ1-4; TRBD1, the table's D call, lacks a check against the DNA. TRBV21-1 is classified as a pseudogene. The CDR3 is 10 residues long.

This clone was seen a handful of times. The chain joins TRBV10-3 to TRBJ1-4; D is perhaps TRBD1 (5 bases). The CDR3 has 13 residues. Trimming took off 3 bases at V and 5 bases at J, with 7 bases between the two ends. CDR1 and CDR2 (germline): ENHRY, SYGVKD. CDR3 sequence: CAISETGNEKLFF. DNA for the CDR3: TGTGCCATCAGTGAAACAGGCAATGAAAAACTGTTTTTT.

This clone was recorded only once. Here the CDR3 DNA reads TGTGCCAGCAGCCAAGTTAGGGAGGAAAAACTGTTTTTT. Translating gives CASSQVREEKLFF. The chain carries TRBV14 and TRBJ1-4; D gene unclear. Germline CDR1 is SGHDN and CDR2 is FVKESK. Trimming removed 1 base from V and 8 bases from J, with 8 bases in between. The length of the CDR3 is 13 residues.

This clone turned up a few times. The rearrangement uses TRBV29-1 and TRBJ2-1; possible D gene TRBD2, 6 bases. The CDR3 runs 14 residues. Trimming left V 7 bases short and J 3 bases short, with 16 bases between. The germline V gene has CDR1 SQVTM and CDR2 ANQGSEA. CDR3 coding DNA: TGCAGCGCCGTGGGGGACTCACACTACAATGAGCAGTTCTTC. Encoded protein: CSAVGDSHYNEQFF.

The chain uses TRBV10-3 and TRBJ1-1; D might be TRBD1 (6 bases). Trimming took 6 bases from V and 1 from J, leaving 9 bases between them. CDR3 size: 13 residues. Germline V lookup: CDR1 ENHRY, CDR2 SYGVKD. The CDR3 here is CAIRRQENTEAFF. CDR3 nucleotide sequence: TGTGCCATCAGGAGACAGGAGAACACTGAAGCTTTCTTT.

This rearrangement joins TRBV30 to TRBJ2-2; 9 nucleotides agree with TRBD2. The CDR3 sequence is 13 residues long. J gave up 9 bases and V 3 bases, and 5 bases lay outside the gene matches. CDR1 is GTSNPN and CDR2 is SVGIG in the germline V gene (reference sequence). The DNA of the CDR3 is TGTGCCTGGAGGATAGCGGGAGAAAGGGAGCTGTTTTTT. Translation gives CAWRIAGERELFF.

This clone was recorded only once. The gene calls are TRBV30 and TRBJ1-5, with D maybe TRBD1 (6 bases). Trimming pared 4 bases from V and 1 base from J, leaving 8 bases between. CDR1 and CDR2 (germline): GTSNPN, SVGIG (reference sequence). The CDR3 contains 13 residues. The CDR3 DNA follows: TGTGCCTGGAAGGGGGACAGCAATCAGCCCCAGCATTTT. Protein sequence: CAWKGDSNQPQHF.

This chain links TRBV30 with TRBJ1-4; possible D gene TRBD1, 5 bases. V was shortened by 3 bases and J by 4 bases, with 9 bases between the two germline ends. The germline CDR1 and CDR2 sequences are GTSNPN and SVGIG (reference sequence). The CDR3 extends over 13 amino acids. CDR3 nucleotides: TGTGCCTGGAGGAGACAGCTTAATGAAAAACTGTTTTTT. Protein sequence: CAWRRQLNEKLFF.

The chain carries TRBV13 and TRBJ2-7; TRBD2 matches 10 bases. This CDR3 is 18 amino acids long. Germline V CDR1 and CDR2: PRHDT, FYEKMQ (reference sequence). Trimming took 7 bases from V and 4 from J; bases not matched to a gene: 19. The CDR3 bases are TGTGCCAGCAAAGGCGGAACAGATCTAGCGGGAGTAGGATACGAGCAGTACTTC. This codes for CASKGGTDLAGVGYEQYF.